This T cell receptor (beta chain) was sequenced in a study of blood T cell repertoires in COVID-19. For the study at large: Acute-phase and convalescent COVID-19 samples originated in the United States, Italy and Spain. PBMCs, B-cell-depleted T cells, or T cells were the source of the cDNA or gDNA that made up the material.

This CDR3 has 14 amino acids. Trimming at V came to 6 bases and at J to 9 bases, leaving 6 bases not matched to a gene. The germline V gene encodes CDR1 MNHEY and CDR2 SVGAGI. In the source study's methods: Amplification of reference gene primers provided the estimated nucleated cell counts. Sequencing used immunoSEQ multiplex PCR; TCRdb keeps in-frame clones, though not all of them. That table is the source of V, J and clone size, and D and trimming were worked out from the DNA. The sample records a few hundred thousand clones, 88% being singletons. The clonotype was recovered from a woman aged 35 to 49 who had recovered from COVID-19. The specimen sequenced was peripheral blood. This sequence joins TRBV6-5 and TRBJ1-6; TRBD1 matches at 9 bases. The CDR3 is CASSVGTGPSPLHF. The CDR3 DNA follows: TGTGCCAGCAGCGTCGGGACAGGGCCTTCACCCCTCCACTTT.